The 28 T cell receptor beta chains reported below all come from one sample, sequenced in a study of T cells after yellow fever vaccination. TCRdb passed the 5' RACE reads through MiXCR, listing each CDR3 protein once. Here the sample spans 300,000 to 350,000 distinct CDR3 sequences, roughly a tenth being singletons. The sequencing here drew on CD4+ T cells sorted from PBMCs, taken 45 days after the yellow fever booster vaccination. These receptors were taken from a young man who received the YFV17D yellow fever vaccine.

V gene TRBV12-3 or TRBV12-4 combines with J gene TRBJ2-3; D is perhaps TRBD1 or TRBD2 (5 bases each). CDR3 length: 17 amino acids. Trimming shortened V by 6 bases and J by 6 bases, and 25 bases separated the two germline ends. The DNA of the CDR3 is TGTGCCAGCAGCATCCCCCAGGGAGTACGGATTCGGGATACGCAGTATTTT. Translated: CASSIPQGVRIRDTQYF.

The gene calls are TRBV25-1 and TRBJ1-6; 7 positions match TRBD1. The CDR3 spans 15 residues. CDR1 MGHDK and CDR2 SYGVNS come from the germline V gene. The junction had 3 bases not matched to a gene; V was cut back by 1 base and J by 6 bases. CDR3 in amino acids: CASSEWGTANSPLHF. The CDR3 DNA reads as TGTGCCAGCAGTGAATGGGGGACAGCTAATTCACCCCTCCACTTT.

V is TRBV3-1 and J is TRBJ1-1; 9 nucleotides match TRBD1. The CDR3 length is 16 residues. The germline CDR1 and CDR2 sequences are LGHDT and YNNKEL (reference sequence). V was clipped by 5 bases and J by 3 bases; unmatched bases: 10. The CDR3 region has the DNA TGTGCCAGCAGCTTAGCCCCGGGACAGGGAGACACTGAAGCTTTCTTT. Translation: CASSLAPGQGDTEAFF.

V gene TRBV28 combines with J gene TRBJ1-1, with D uncertain. Trimming removed 8 bases at V and 7 bases at J, with 20 bases between. This CDR3 is 14 amino acids long. The germline gives CDR1 MDHEN, CDR2 SYDVKM. The chain's CDR3 is CASLTPGLGFEAFF. CDR3 sequence (DNA): TGTGCCAGCCTCACCCCTGGTCTGGGGTTTGAAGCTTTCTTT.

By its share, this clonotype is medium-sized. The chain recombines TRBV25-1 with TRBJ2-1; 7 bases agree with TRBD1. Germline V gene lookup returns CDR1 MGHDK and CDR2 SYGVNS. V lost 5 bases, J lost 7 bases, and 8 bases stayed unmatched. The CDR3 length is 14 residues. DNA for the CDR3: TGTGCCAGCAGTACAGGGGTCCTCCATAATGAGCAGTTCTTC. Translation gives CASSTGVLHNEQFF.

The chain is built from TRBV5-1 and TRBJ1-2, with 7 positions matching TRBD1. Germline CDR1 is SGHRS and CDR2 is YFSETQ. With 2 bases clipped from V and 2 bases from J, the junction kept 9 bases outside the gene matches. CDR3 length: 16 amino acids. CDR3 DNA sequence: TGCGCCAGCAGCTTTAATCGCTTGGGACAGAACTATGGCTACACCTTC. Protein product: CASSFNRLGQNYGYTF.

This clonotype has more than one count but fewer than ten. The chain has TRBV19 and TRBJ2-1; the match to TRBD2 covers 8 bases. V lost 2 bases, J lost 4 bases, and 10 bases stayed unmatched. CDR1 and CDR2 (germline): LNHDA, SQIVND (reference sequence). This CDR3 has 17 residues. The CDR3 is CASSIWAGGHLYNEQFF. The CDR3 DNA sequence: TGTGCCAGTAGTATATGGGCGGGGGGCCATCTTTACAATGAGCAGTTCTTC.

The chain is built from TRBV6-5 and TRBJ2-3; 7 nucleotides align to TRBD1. Per the germline V gene, CDR1 is MNHEY and CDR2 is SVGAGI. J was trimmed by 7 bases and V by 5 bases; bases with no gene match: 3. The CDR3 runs to 12 residues. CDR3 bases: TGTGCCAGCAGTAACAGGGGAAATACGCAGTATTTT. Translating gives CASSNRGNTQYF.

The chain combines TRBV9 with TRBJ2-3; 11 nucleotides agree with TRBD1. J was trimmed by 3 bases and V by 0 bases; bases with no gene match: 6. Germline V gives CDR1 SGDLS, CDR2 YYNGEE. The CDR3 has 17 residues. The CDR3 nucleotides are TGTGCCAGCAGCGTAGGGAGGACAGGGGGCGGAACAGATACGCAGTATTTT. It yields the protein CASSVGRTGGGTDTQYF.

This CDR3 reads CASSLYSGSVQYF. CDR3 DNA: TGTGCCAGCAGCTTGTACTCGGGGAGTGTCCAGTACTTC. The V and J genes are TRBV5-6 and TRBJ2-5; D may be TRBD2 (5 bases). The V gene's germline CDR1 is SGHDT and CDR2 YYEEEE. The CDR3 spans 13 residues. V was cut by 1 base and J by 10 bases, with 14 bases left in between.

There are a few counts of this clonotype. This chain links TRBV7-6 with TRBJ1-3; 8 bases map to TRBD1. Unmatched junction bases numbered 7, after V lost 1 base and J lost 2 bases. This CDR3 has 17 residues. CDR1 SGHVS and CDR2 FNYEAQ come from the germline V gene. As DNA, the CDR3 is TGTGCCAGCAGCTTAGAACCAGACAGGGGCGCTGGAAACACCATATATTTT. Translated, it gives CASSLEPDRGAGNTIYF.

This clonotype turned up a few times. This chain links TRBV4-3 with TRBJ2-5; D uncertain. The ends were cut back, 0 bases at V and 5 bases at J, with 13 bases in the middle. Germline loops: CDR1 LGHNA, CDR2 YSLEER. This CDR3 comprises 15 residues. CDR3 bases: TGCGCCAGCAGCCAAGATAAAGGCCTGAGTGAGACCCAGTACTTC. The encoded protein is CASSQDKGLSETQYF.

This clonotype was observed a few times. This chain uses TRBV20-1 with TRBJ2-3, with D tentatively TRBD2 (5 bases). In germline, CDR1 is DFQATT, CDR2 SNEGSKA (reference sequence). The length of the CDR3 is 14 residues. The V end was cut by 5 bases, the J end by 4 bases, with 16 bases between. In DNA, the CDR3 is TGCAGTGCTTCGCGGGTACCCCATCCAGATACGCAGTATTTT. This encodes CSASRVPHPDTQYF.

This clonotype was seen more than once but under ten times. The chain couples TRBV5-1 to TRBJ1-4; D remains unclear. Germline values: CDR1 SGHRS, CDR2 YFSETQ. This CDR3 comprises 14 residues. Trimming removed 3 bases at V and 4 bases at J, with 10 bases between. CDR3 nucleotide sequence: TGCGCCAGCAGCTCGGGAGCCTATAATGAAAAACTGTTTTTT. This translates into CASSSGAYNEKLFF.

V gene TRBV4-1 combines with J gene TRBJ2-7, with 8 bases fitting TRBD1. The CDR3 is 14 amino acids. Per the germline V gene, CDR1 is MGHRA and CDR2 is YSYEKL. With V trimmed by 3 bases and J by 3 bases, 4 bases remained unmatched. The CDR3 DNA reads TGCGCCAGCAGCCAGACAACAGGGGGCTACGAGCAGTACTTC. It is translated as CASSQTTGGYEQYF.

This clonotype was detected only once. The genes are TRBV15 and TRBJ1-1, with D perhaps TRBD1 (5 bases). Trimming cost V 8 bases and J 6 bases, with 22 bases left between them. CDR3 length equals 15 residues. CDR1 LNHNV and CDR2 YYDKDF come from the germline V gene (reference sequence). The CDR3 spells CATGGVVRPVSEAFF. The DNA of the CDR3 is TGTGCCACCGGAGGGGTTGTCCGTCCCGTTTCTGAAGCTTTCTTT.

This clonotype showed up many times. The chain joins TRBV12-3 or TRBV12-4 to TRBJ2-4, with 7 nucleotides matching TRBD1. CDR3 length: 16 residues. Germline trimming cut 4 bases from V and 8 bases from J; bases unmatched to any gene: 14. The CDR3 DNA follows: TGTGCCAGCAGTTCAAACCTAGGGGGCCCGCGGGACATTCAGTACTTC. Its translation is CASSSNLGGPRDIQYF.

In its sample, this clonotype was seen many times. This chain connects TRBV4-3 to TRBJ2-3; tentative D call: TRBD2 (7 bases). CDR1 and CDR2 (germline): LGHNA, YSLEER. V was pared by 4 bases and J by 0 bases, with 11 bases between. The CDR3 is 15 residues long. The CDR3 sequence is CASSPRGGSTDTQYF. As DNA, the CDR3 is TGCGCCAGCAGCCCTAGGGGGGGTAGCACAGATACGCAGTATTTT.

The V gene is TRBV3-1, the J gene TRBJ1-5; weak D call: TRBD1 (6 bases). The germline V and J ends were trimmed by 1 base and 4 bases, with 8 bases remaining between them. This CDR3 region has 14 residues. The germline V gene encodes CDR1 LGHDT and CDR2 YNNKEL (reference sequence). For the CDR3, the DNA is TGTGCCAGCAGCCAAGTTGGACAGAATCAGCCCCAGCATTTT. Translated: CASSQVGQNQPQHF.

This clonotype has just one count. The chain employs TRBV2 and TRBJ2-3; TRBD1 agrees at 7 bases. This CDR3 has 13 residues. Losses at the gene ends were 7 bases for V and 3 bases for J; bases not matched to a gene: 4. The germline V gene encodes CDR1 SNHLY and CDR2 FYNNEI. Written as DNA, the CDR3 is TGTGCCAGCACTGAGACAGGGACAGATACGCAGTATTTT. Translating gives CASTETGTDTQYF.

This clonotype was found a few times. The rearrangement uses TRBV29-1 and TRBJ2-5; D may be TRBD1 or TRBD2 (6 bases each). V lost 1 base and J 4 bases, leaving 10 bases between the germline ends. Germline lookup yields CDR1 SQVTM and CDR2 ANQGSEA. This CDR3 is 13 amino acids long. The CDR3 DNA reads as TGCAGCGTTGAAGCGGGGGCCCCAGAGACCCAGTACTTC. Translation gives CSVEAGAPETQYF.

This clonotype was counted between two and nine times. V and J are TRBV18 and TRBJ2-2; tentatively, D is TRBD1 (6 bases). CDR1 is KGHSH and CDR2 is LQKENI in the germline V gene. The CDR3 totals 17 residues. The ends were cut back, 3 bases at V and 7 bases at J, with 21 bases in the middle. The CDR3 is CASSPRAETGRGGELFF. CDR3 coding DNA: TGTGCCAGCTCACCGCGAGCCGAGACAGGCAGGGGCGGGGAGCTGTTTTTT.

This clonotype was seen a handful of times. The genes are TRBV5-1 and TRBJ1-4, with 7 bases identical to TRBD1. J gave up 5 bases and V 4 bases, and 5 bases lay outside the gene matches. This CDR3 is 14 amino acids long. CDR1 is SGHRS and CDR2 is YFSETQ in the germline V gene. The DNA of the CDR3 is TGCGCCAGCAGCCGAGCGGGACAGAATGAAAAACTGTTTTTT. This gives the protein CASSRAGQNEKLFF.

CDR3 nucleotide sequence: TGTGCCAGCAGTACCTCACAGGGGGCCGGTGAAAAACTGTTTTTT. Its translation: CASSTSQGAGEKLFF. The rearrangement uses TRBV27 and TRBJ1-4, with TRBD1 matching 9 bases. Germline V lookup: CDR1 MNHEY, CDR2 SMNVEV (reference sequence). V trimming: 5 bases; J trimming: 7 bases; junction bases outside the gene matches: 8. The CDR3 loop spans 15 amino acids.

In regard to this clonotype: One end of the junction fails to match germline, which may point to a read error. The chain is built from TRBV11-2 and TRBJ2-1; TRBD2 matches 9 bases. This CDR3 spans 13 amino acids. Germline-derived CDR1 and CDR2 are SGHAT and FQNNGV. CDR3 in amino acids: CASSLDLAGHRLF. CDR3 nucleotide sequence: TGTGCCAGCAGCTTAGATCTAGCGGGGCATAGGCTCTTC.

This clonotype showed up many times. The chain couples TRBV12-3 or TRBV12-4 to TRBJ1-1; D possibly corresponds to TRBD1 (5 bases). The CDR3 extends over 16 amino acids. Trimming removed 0 bases at V and 1 base at J, with 12 bases between. CDR3 region: CASSLARGSANTEAFF. The DNA for the CDR3 is TGTGCCAGCAGTTTAGCGCGGGGCAGTGCGAACACTGAAGCTTTCTTT.

This clonotype has just one count. This chain joins TRBV12-3 or TRBV12-4 and TRBJ2-1; TRBD2 matches 8 bases. CDR3 length: 14 amino acids. V was clipped by 5 bases and J by 6 bases; unmatched bases: 6. The CDR3 loop reads CASSLVAGFNEQFF. The CDR3 nucleotides are TGTGCCAGCAGTCTCGTAGCGGGGTTCAATGAGCAGTTCTTC.

This clonotype was observed a few times. V and J are TRBV11-2 and TRBJ2-3; maybe TRBD2 (5 bases). Germline-derived CDR1 and CDR2 are SGHAT and FQNNGV. The CDR3 sequence is 18 residues long. V was clipped by 2 bases and J by 2 bases, with 20 bases between them. The CDR3 sequence is CASSLRLLVVGVTDTQYF. DNA of the CDR3: TGTGCCAGCAGCTTAAGACTACTAGTTGTTGGAGTCACAGATACGCAGTATTTT.